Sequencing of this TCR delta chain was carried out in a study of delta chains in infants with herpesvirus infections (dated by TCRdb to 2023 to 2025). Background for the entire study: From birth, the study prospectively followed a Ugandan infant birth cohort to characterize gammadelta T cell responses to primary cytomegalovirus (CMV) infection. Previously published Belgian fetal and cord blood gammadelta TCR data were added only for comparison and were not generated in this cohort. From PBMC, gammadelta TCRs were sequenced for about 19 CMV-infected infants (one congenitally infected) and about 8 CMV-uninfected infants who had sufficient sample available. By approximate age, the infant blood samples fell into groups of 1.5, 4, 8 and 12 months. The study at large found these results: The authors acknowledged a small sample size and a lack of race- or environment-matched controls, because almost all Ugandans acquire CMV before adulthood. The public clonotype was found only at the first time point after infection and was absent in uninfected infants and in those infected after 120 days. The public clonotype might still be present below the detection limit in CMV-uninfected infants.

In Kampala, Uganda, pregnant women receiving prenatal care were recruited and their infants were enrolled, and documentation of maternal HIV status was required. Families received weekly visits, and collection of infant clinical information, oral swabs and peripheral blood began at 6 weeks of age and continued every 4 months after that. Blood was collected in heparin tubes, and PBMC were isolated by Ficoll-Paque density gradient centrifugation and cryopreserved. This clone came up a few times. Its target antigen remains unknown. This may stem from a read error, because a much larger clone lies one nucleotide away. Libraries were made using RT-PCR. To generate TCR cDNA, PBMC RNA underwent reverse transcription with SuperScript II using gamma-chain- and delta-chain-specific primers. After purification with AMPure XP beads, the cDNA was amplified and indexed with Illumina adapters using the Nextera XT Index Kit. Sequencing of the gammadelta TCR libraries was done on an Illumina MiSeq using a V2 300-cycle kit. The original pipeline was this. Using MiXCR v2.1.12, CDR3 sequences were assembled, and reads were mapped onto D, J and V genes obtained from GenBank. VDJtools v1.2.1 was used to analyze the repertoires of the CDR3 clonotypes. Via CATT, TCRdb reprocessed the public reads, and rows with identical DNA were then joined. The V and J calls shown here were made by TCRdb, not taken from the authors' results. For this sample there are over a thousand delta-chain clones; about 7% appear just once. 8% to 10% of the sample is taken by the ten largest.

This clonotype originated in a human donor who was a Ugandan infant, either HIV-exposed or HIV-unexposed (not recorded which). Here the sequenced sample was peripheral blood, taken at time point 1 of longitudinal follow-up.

The CDR3 in this case is CALGEPTSIPHWGHCDKLIF. The bases read TGTGCTCTTGGGGAGCCTACCTCCATTCCACACTGGGGGCATTGCGATAAACTCATCTTT. The chain is encoded by TRDV1 joined to TRDJ1; TRDD3 matches 8 bases in the middle. Counted from cysteine to phenylalanine, this CDR3 has 20 amino acids. The entry retains the CDR3 DNA only, 60 bases that are in frame from base 1. Sequences TSWWSYY (CDR1) and QGS (CDR2) are obtained from the germline V gene. Germline trimming: 3 bases from V, 4 bases from J; junction bases outside gene matches: 22.